One and the same sample provided the 28 T cell receptor beta chains below, sequenced in a study of cytomegalovirus exposure and HLA in healthy donors. PCR used 60 Vbeta primers and 13 Jbeta primers. TCRdb's copy holds only in-frame clones and misses some; the assay was immunoSEQ multiplex PCR. The table lists roughly 110,000 clones, 82% of them singletons. The sequencing sample was made of PBMCs. These receptors were obtained from a man aged 25-40 years in good health and CMV-seropositive.

The chain joins TRBV6-1 to TRBJ2-1, with 9 bases aligning to TRBD1. The CDR3 is made up of 15 amino acids. Trimming at V came to 6 bases and at J to 5 bases, leaving 8 bases not matched to a gene. Germline V gene sequence: CDR1 MNHNS, CDR2 SASEGT. The CDR3 reads CASSPRGTGNNEQFF. The CDR3 nucleotides are TGTGCCAGCAGCCCGAGGGGGACAGGGAACAATGAGCAGTTCTTC.

The V and J genes are TRBV2 and TRBJ2-2, with 8 positions matching TRBD1. V was clipped by 6 bases and J by 7 bases; unmatched bases: 10. This CDR3 has 15 residues. Germline CDR1 and CDR2: SNHLY and FYNNEI. CDR3 in DNA: TGTGCCAGCAGATCTAAACCAGGGGGCAGCGGGGAGCTGTTTTTT. Its translation is CASRSKPGGSGELFF. Based on the CDR3 plus reference TRBV2 and TRBJ2-2, the full variable domain is EPEVTQTPSHQVTQMGQEVILRCVPISNHLYFYWYRQILGQKVEFLVSFYNNEISEKSEIFDDQFSVERPDGSNFTLKIRSTKLEDSAMYFCASRSKPGGSGELFFGEGSRLTVL.

This sequence joins TRBV11-2 and TRBJ2-7; tentatively, D is TRBD1 (5 bases). Germline CDR1 SGHAT, CDR2 FQNNGV. The CDR3 has 14 residues. Trimming took 3 bases from V and 6 from J, leaving 15 bases between them. Here the CDR3 reads CASSLPGPQGEQYF. CDR3 in DNA: TGTGCCAGCAGCTTGCCAGGGCCTCAGGGCGAGCAGTACTTC.

This sequence joins TRBV9 and TRBJ1-2; D is uncertain. The germline V gene encodes CDR1 SGDLS and CDR2 YYNGEE. Trimming removed 1 base at V and 8 bases at J, with 18 bases between. The CDR3 is 15 residues long. The CDR3 loop reads CASSVYEGTVSGYTF. The DNA for the CDR3 is TGTGCCAGCAGCGTATACGAGGGAACGGTCAGCGGCTACACCTTC.

The rearrangement links TRBV5-1 to TRBJ2-5; possible D gene TRBD2, 6 bases. The CDR3 extends over 14 amino acids. Trimming removed 4 bases from V and 4 bases from J, with 14 bases in between. Germline CDR1 and CDR2: SGHRS and YFSETQ. The CDR3 reads CASSGGTSGETQYF. CDR3 DNA sequence: TGCGCCAGCAGCGGGGGGACTTCCGGAGAGACCCAGTACTTC.

This chain joins TRBV6-5 and TRBJ1-1; D may be TRBD1 (5 bases). V dropped 2 bases and J dropped 4 bases, with 11 bases sitting between them. The CDR3 loop spans 14 amino acids. Germline V gives CDR1 MNHEY, CDR2 SVGAGI. Here the CDR3 DNA reads TGTGCCAGCAGTTACGGGAACGGGGGCACTGAAGCTTTCTTT. This sequence encodes CASSYGNGGTEAFF.

The genes are TRBV9 and TRBJ2-1, with D perhaps TRBD2 (6 bases). Germline V gene sequence: CDR1 SGDLS, CDR2 YYNGEE. The CDR3 loop spans 16 amino acids. The V and J ends lost 2 bases and 1 base respectively, with 13 bases between them. In DNA form, the CDR3 reads TGTGCCAGCAGCGTGACGGCGGGACGATCCTACAATGAGCAGTTCTTC. The encoded protein is CASSVTAGRSYNEQFF. Looking up the rest from reference TRBV9 and TRBJ2-1 gives the full variable domain: DSGVTQTPKHLITATGQRVTLRCSPRSGDLSVYWYQQSLDQGLQFLIQYYNGEERAKGNILERFSAQQFPDLHSELNLSSLELGDSALYFCASSVTAGRSYNEQFFGPGTRLTVL.

The V and J genes are TRBV7-6 and TRBJ1-6; D is possibly TRBD1 (6 bases). The V gene lost 0 bases and the J gene lost 5 bases, with 17 bases spanning the gap. Germline V gives CDR1 SGHVS, CDR2 FNYEAQ. The CDR3 runs to 18 residues. The CDR3 protein is CASSLAAGGLMDNSPLHF. The CDR3 DNA sequence: TGTGCCAGCAGCTTAGCAGCTGGGGGCCTAATGGATAATTCACCCCTCCACTTT.

The chain joins TRBV7-8 to TRBJ2-5, with 7 positions matching TRBD1. This CDR3 is 15 amino acids long. Trimming at V came to 3 bases and at J to 4 bases, leaving 8 bases not matched to a gene. CDR1 is SGHVS, CDR2 FQNEAQ, per germline. In DNA form, the CDR3 reads TGTGCCAGCAGCTTTGACAGGGTTGGGAGAGAGACCCAGTACTTC. It encodes CASSFDRVGRETQYF.

The CDR3 DNA sequence: TGTGCCAGAAGATCAAACAGGGTGGACGGCGACAATGAGCAGTTCTTC. It specifies CARRSNRVDGDNEQFF. The chain is built from TRBV5-3 and TRBJ2-1; D might be TRBD1 (6 bases). TRBV5-3 is flagged as an ORF with uncertain function. This CDR3 is 16 amino acids long. The germline V and J ends were trimmed by 5 bases and 5 bases, with 20 bases remaining between them.

The chain uses TRBV6-5 and TRBJ1-5; possible D gene TRBD1, 6 bases. Trimming stripped 5 bases from V and 3 bases from J, with 14 bases between. The CDR3 consists of 15 residues. Germline CDR1 MNHEY, CDR2 SVGAGI. The CDR3 spells CASSRTGNFNQPQHF. As DNA, the CDR3 is TGTGCCAGCAGTAGAACAGGGAATTTCAATCAGCCCCAGCATTTT.

The table lists this clone with a few counts. This chain connects TRBV5-4 to TRBJ2-3; D is uncertain. V was shortened by 0 bases and J by 1 base, with 9 bases between the two germline ends. Germline-derived CDR1 and CDR2 are SGHNT and YYREEE (reference sequence). The CDR3 runs 15 residues. The CDR3 loop is CASSLAGEGTDTQYF. As DNA, the CDR3 is TGTGCCAGCAGCTTGGCCGGCGAGGGCACAGATACGCAGTATTTT.

The V and J genes are TRBV10-2 and TRBJ2-3; a weak D match, TRBD2 (5 bases). There are 13 residues in the CDR3. Per germline, CDR1 WSHSY and CDR2 SAAADI. In nucleotides, the CDR3 is TGCGCGACCTCGGCCGGGGTGGGAGATACGCAGTATTTT. Residues: CATSAGVGDTQYF.

This rearrangement joins TRBV21-1 to TRBJ2-5; the table's TRBD2 call for D was not verified on the DNA. TRBV21-1 represents a pseudogene. The CDR3 extends over 16 amino acids. The CDR3 DNA reads as TGTGCCAGCAGCTCGGGCGGCGGGGGAGGGGGAGAGACCCAGTACTTC. Its protein is CASSSGGGGGGETQYF.

The gene calls are TRBV19 and TRBJ2-1; 9 nucleotides align to TRBD1. The CDR3 covers 16 residues. Germline-derived CDR1 and CDR2 are LNHDA and SQIVND (reference sequence). With 4 bases clipped from V and 2 bases from J, the junction kept 6 bases outside the gene matches. CDR3 sequence (DNA): TGTGCCAGTAGTACCGGGACAGGGTGGCCCTACAATGAGCAGTTCTTC. It translates to CASSTGTGWPYNEQFF. Filled out from reference TRBV19 and TRBJ2-1, the complete variable domain reads DGGITQSPKYLFRKEGQNVTLSCEQNLNHDAMYWYRQDPGQGLRLIYYSQIVNDFQKGDIAEGYSVSREKKESFPLTVTSAQKNPTAFYLCASSTGTGWPYNEQFFGPGTRLTVL.

This chain uses TRBV6-1 with TRBJ2-5, with 10 bases fitting TRBD1. The length of the CDR3 is 15 residues. Germline-derived CDR1 and CDR2 are MNHNS and SASEGT. Unmatched junction bases numbered 9, after V lost 6 bases and J lost 5 bases. This chain's CDR3 is CASRSTTGGAETQYF. The CDR3 DNA follows: TGTGCCAGCAGGAGTACGACAGGGGGCGCCGAGACCCAGTACTTC.

This clone was seen a handful of times. The chain recombines TRBV5-8 with TRBJ1-6; 10 nucleotides align to TRBD1. The germline gives CDR1 SGHTS, CDR2 YDEGEE. The CDR3 has 16 residues. The V gene end was trimmed by 2 bases and the J gene end by 7 bases; junction bases not matched to a gene: 6. CDR3 in amino acids: CASSFGQGVINSPLHF. CDR3 nucleotides: TGTGCCAGCAGCTTCGGACAGGGGGTGATCAATTCACCCCTCCACTTT.

The CDR3 sequence is CASSLNPLRHTGELFF. The CDR3 nucleotides read TGCGCCAGCAGCCTAAACCCTCTCAGGCACACCGGGGAGCTGTTTTTT. The gene calls are TRBV4-1 and TRBJ2-2; D remains unclear. This CDR3 spans 16 amino acids. Trimming shortened V by 4 bases and J by 3 bases, and 15 bases separated the two germline ends. Germline assignment: CDR1 MGHRA and CDR2 YSYEKL.

The chain employs TRBV10-3 and TRBJ2-5; D is perhaps TRBD2 (6 bases). This CDR3 is built from 14 residues. CDR1 and CDR2 from the germline V gene are ENHRY and SYGVKD. Trimming stripped 5 bases from V and 2 bases from J, with 12 bases between. Here the CDR3 DNA reads TGTGCCATCAGTTATGGCGGGACTCAAGAGACCCAGTACTTC. Amino acids: CAISYGGTQETQYF.

V gene TRBV6-5 combines with J gene TRBJ1-2; the D is unclear. V was clipped by 0 bases and J by 3 bases, with 11 bases between them. This CDR3 has 15 amino acids. The V gene's germline CDR1 is MNHEY and CDR2 SVGAGI. DNA for the CDR3: TGTGCCAGCAGTTACTCGAGTCGTACGGACTATGGCTACACCTTC. Translating gives CASSYSSRTDYGYTF.

This chain uses TRBV11-2 with TRBJ2-7; TRBD1 agrees at 7 bases. Germline CDR1 and CDR2: SGHAT and FQNNGV. Unmatched junction bases numbered 10, after V lost 5 bases and J lost 9 bases. There are 13 residues in the CDR3. As DNA, the CDR3 is TGTGCCAGCAGCACCGGGACAGTCTTCACGCAGTACTTC. This translates into CASSTGTVFTQYF.

The chain links TRBV10-1 to TRBJ2-3, with 11 positions matching TRBD2. The length of the CDR3 is 16 residues. The germline V gene has CDR1 WNHNN and CDR2 SYGVQD (reference sequence). Trimming at V came to 5 bases and at J to 0 bases, leaving 4 bases not matched to a gene. The CDR3: CASSRTSGFSTDTQYF. Here the CDR3 DNA reads TGCGCCAGCAGTCGGACTAGCGGGTTTAGCACAGATACGCAGTATTTT.

The CDR3 protein is CASSPIAGGHPTLNTGELFF. In DNA, the CDR3 is TGTGCCAGCAGCCCTATAGCGGGGGGGCATCCTACGTTGAACACCGGGGAGCTGTTTTTT. V and J are TRBV7-3 and TRBJ2-2; 11 positions match TRBD2. Trimming removed 5 bases from V and 1 base from J; junction bases left unmatched: 15. Germline CDR1 is SGHTA and CDR2 is FQGTGA. This CDR3 has 20 amino acids.

As DNA, the CDR3 is TGTGCCAGCAGCTCACCCGGGACAGGGGTTGGCTACACCTTC. Its translation: CASSSPGTGVGYTF. The rearrangement joins TRBV7-6 to TRBJ1-2; 10 nucleotides align to TRBD1. This CDR3 has 14 residues. With V trimmed by 4 bases and J by 7 bases, 6 bases remained unmatched. Germline values: CDR1 SGHVS, CDR2 FNYEAQ.

The gene calls are TRBV7-9 and TRBJ2-5, with D perhaps TRBD1 (5 bases). V was clipped by 0 bases and J by 3 bases, with 8 bases between them. Looked up from germline, CDR1 is SEHNR and CDR2 is FQNEAQ (reference sequence). The CDR3 contains 14 residues. The CDR3 sequence: CASSLARAKETQYF. The CDR3 bases are TGTGCCAGCAGCTTAGCCAGGGCAAAAGAGACCCAGTACTTC.

CDR3 DNA sequence: TGCGCCAGCAGCCCTGCAGGGCTATCACCCCTCCACTTT. Encoded protein: CASSPAGLSPLHF. V usage is TRBV4-1 and J usage is TRBJ1-6; TRBD1 is a possible D gene (5 bases). V gave up 4 bases and J gave up 10 bases, with 11 bases separating them. The CDR3 covers 13 residues. Germline CDR1 is MGHRA and CDR2 is YSYEKL.

In this sample, this clone turned up a few times. The chain combines TRBV27 with TRBJ2-3; the D gene is possibly TRBD1 (5 bases). The CDR3 loop spans 16 amino acids. V was trimmed by 1 base and J by 2 bases, leaving 13 bases between them. CDR1 is MNHEY and CDR2 is SMNVEV in the germline V gene (reference sequence). The chain's CDR3 is CASSLWGGLSTDTQYF. DNA for the CDR3: TGTGCCAGCAGTTTATGGGGCGGCCTATCCACAGATACGCAGTATTTT.

As DNA, the CDR3 is TGTGCCATCAGTGAGCCAGGACAGGCAACCCTCTCTGGGGCCAACGTCCTGACTTTC. Translated, it gives CAISEPGQATLSGANVLTF. This sequence joins TRBV10-3 and TRBJ2-6; 7 nucleotides align to TRBD1. CDR3 length: 19 residues. The trim removed 2 bases at V and 0 bases at J, leaving 10 bases unmatched. Per germline, CDR1 ENHRY and CDR2 SYGVKD.